These T cell receptor beta chains were read from a single sample in a study of CD8 T cells in Susac syndrome. Via MiXCR, TCRdb re-called the immunoSEQ multiplex PCR reads, giving one row per CDR3 protein. The sample shows 100,000 to 150,000 distinct CDR3 sequences, 96% of them seen only once. Sample: CD4+ T cells from PBMCs. These receptors were obtained from a human donor with Susac syndrome. Each CDR3 is given with its conserved first and last residue. The D gene is left open where the match is weak. Size is stated for part of the rows, as once, few or many counts, or as a class when the clone is expanded.

>TRBD2|NA|TRBJ2-1|TRBV6-2/TRBV6-3
TGTGCCAGCACAGGACTAGCGCCTCACAATGAGCAGTTCTTC
CASTGLAPHNEQFF
>TRBD2|NA|TRBJ2-1|TRBV7-3
TGTGCCAGCAGCCCCGGGACTAGCACTGAGCAGTTCTTC
CASSPGTSTEQFF
>NA|NA|TRBJ2-3|TRBV29-1
TGCAGCGTTGTCGGCAGGGTAACAGATACGCAGTATTTT
CSVVGRVTDTQYF
>NA|NA|TRBJ2-1|TRBV5-1
TGCGCCAGCAGCTTGTCGAGCGGAGCCTACAATGAGCAGTTCTTC
CASSLSSGAYNEQFF
>NA|NA|TRBJ2-1|TRBV24-1
TGTGCCACCAGTGGGGCGGGACCGAACAAGAATGAGCAGTTCTTC
CATSGAGPNKNEQFF
>NA|NA|TRBJ2-2|TRBV29-1
TGCAGCGTTGCCGGGAGCCGAACCGGGGAGCTGTTTTTT
CSVAGSRTGELFF
>NA|NA|TRBJ2-5|TRBV5-4
TGTGCCAGCAGCTTGGAGATGCAAGAGACCCAGTACTTC
CASSLEMQETQYF
>NA|NA|TRBJ1-5|TRBV18
TGTGCCAGCTCCTCCACTGGTAGCAATCAGCCCCAGCATTTT
CASSSTGSNQPQHF
>NA|NA|TRBJ2-3|TRBV12-3/TRBV12-4
TGTGCCAGCAGTCCCACCAGAGATACGCAGTATTTT
CASSPTRDTQYF
>TRBD2|NA|TRBJ2-1|TRBV29-1
TGCAGCGTTGCGCTAGCGGAAGACTTCTACAATGAGCAGTTCTTC
CSVALAEDFYNEQFF
>TRBD1|NA|TRBJ2-3|TRBV2
TGTGCCAGCAGTGGGAGGGCAGGGGGCCGCACAGATACGCAGTATTTT
CASSGRAGGRTDTQYF
>NA|NA|TRBJ2-5|TRBV18
TGTGCCAGCTCCCAGAGTCAAGAGACCCAGTACTTC
CASSQSQETQYF
>NA|NA|TRBJ2-7|TRBV7-8
TGTGCCAGCAGCTTACTGTGGGGGTCCACCGAGCAGTACTTC
CASSLLWGSTEQYF
>NA|NA|TRBJ2-7|TRBV25-1
TGTGCCAGCTCCCCGGGCCCGAATCGGGAGCAGTACTTC
CASSPGPNREQYF
>NA|NA|TRBJ2-7|TRBV5-1
TGCGCCAGCAGCTTGGAACCGTCAACCTACGAGCAGTACTTC
CASSLEPSTYEQYF
>NA|NA|TRBJ2-5|TRBV28
TGTGCCAGCAGCCTCATCATGAGACGGATCCACCCACAAGAGACCCAGTACTTC
CASSLIMRRIHPQETQYF
>NA|NA|TRBJ2-2|TRBV7-9
TGTGCCAGCAGCTTTCCCAACACCGGGGAGCTGTTTTTT
CASSFPNTGELFF
>NA|NA|TRBJ1-1|TRBV6-5
TGTGCCATCAAAAGGGGGAACACTGAAGCTTTCTTT
CAIKRGNTEAFF
>NA|NA|TRBJ1-2|TRBV10-3
TGTGCCATCAGCTCAGGGCAGGGAGGCTACACCTTC
CAISSGQGGYTF
>TRBD2|NA|TRBJ2-7|TRBV18
TGTGCCAGCTCACCCGCACGAGCGGGGAAATACGAGCAGTACTTC
CASSPARAGKYEQYF
>NA|NA|TRBJ2-7|TRBV5-1
TGCGCCAGCAGCTTCGGATCCTCGGGGGAGCAGTACTTC
CASSFGSSGEQYF
>NA|NA|TRBJ1-5|TRBV15
TGTGCCACCAGCAGAGACAGACATGTGGATCAGCCCCAGCATTTT
CATSRDRHVDQPQHF
>NA|NA|TRBJ2-5|TRBV4-2
TGTGCCAGCAGCCATCCACAAGAGACCCAGTACTTC
CASSHPQETQYF
>TRBD1|NA|TRBJ2-7|TRBV12-3/TRBV12-4
TGTGCCAGCAGTTTAGTACAGGGGGCTGGAGAGCAGTACTTC
CASSLVQGAGEQYF
>NA|once|TRBJ2-1|TRBV13
TGTGCCAGCAGCTTCCATGAGGGCGATGAGCAGTTCTTC
CASSFHEGDEQFF
>TRBD2|NA|TRBJ2-7|TRBV20-1
TGCAGTGGGTGGACGGGAGGGGCCTACGAGCAGTACTTC
CSGWTGGAYEQYF
>TRBD2|once|TRBJ2-5|TRBV27
TGTGCCAGCAGTTTATCGTGGACTAGGGAAGAGACCCAGTACTTC
CASSLSWTREETQYF
>NA|once|TRBJ1-1|TRBV10-3
TGTGCCATCGGAACAGGGAACATGAACACTGAAGCTTTCTTT
CAIGTGNMNTEAFF
>TRBD2|NA|TRBJ2-6|TRBV4-2
TGTGCCAGCAGCCAAGCTAGCGGGAGAGCATCTGGGGCCAACGTCCTGACTTTC
CASSQASGRASGANVLTF
>TRBD1|once|TRBJ2-7|TRBV7-8
TGTGCCAGCAGCTTAGCCGGGACAGTAAGCTCCTACGAGCAGTACTTC
CASSLAGTVSSYEQYF
>NA|NA|TRBJ2-1|TRBV27
TGTGCCAGCAGTTTATCTCCCCCGCGGCTCCTCAACAATGAGCAGTTCTTC
CASSLSPPRLLNNEQFF
>NA|NA|TRBJ1-1|TRBV19
TGTGCCAGTAGGAGGGCTACTGAAGCTTTCTTT
CASRRATEAFF
>TRBD2|NA|TRBJ2-5|TRBV5-1
TGCGCCAGCAGCGTGGGACTAGCGGAGACCCAGTACTTC
CASSVGLAETQYF
>NA|NA|TRBJ2-1|TRBV5-5
TGTGCCAGCAGCTTGGAGAGAGGCGGGTTTACGGTATACAATGAGCAGTTCTTC
CASSLERGGFTVYNEQFF
>TRBD2|once|TRBJ2-2|TRBV6-5
TGTGCCAGCAGGCTAGCGGGCCGCACCGGGGAGCTGTTTTTT
CASRLAGRTGELFF
>NA|NA|TRBJ1-3|TRBV20-1
TGCAGTGCTAGAGTCCCAAGGGGCGCGAGAAACACCATATATTTT
CSARVPRGARNTIYF
>NA|NA|TRBJ1-2|TRBV9
TGTGCCAGCAGCGTATCCAGGGAAGATCCTTACACCTTC
CASSVSREDPYTF